The entry below describes one T cell receptor beta chain. CDR1 and CDR2 (germline): MDHEN, SYDVKM. The CDR3 extends over 19 amino acids. V dropped 4 bases and J dropped 0; count of bases not matched to a gene: 15. This sample stems from a study of blood T cell repertoires in COVID-19. Study background: PBMCs, B-cell-depleted T cells, or T cells provided the cDNA or gDNA that made up the material.

Methods used by the authors: For nucleated cells, counts were estimated from reference gene primer amplification. Clones were sequenced by immunoSEQ multiplex PCR, and TCRdb holds only the in-frame ones, with some missing. V and J calls and clone size are copied from that table; D and trimming were computed from the DNA. This table holds around 200,000 clones, about 86% found once. The sequenced sample consisted of peripheral blood. The clonotype originates from a woman in her forties or fifties with acute or convalescent COVID-19. J is TRBJ2-1 and V is TRBV28, with 7 bases that match TRBD1. CDR3 residues: CASSSLPGTATSSYNEQFF. The CDR3 coding sequence is TGTGCCAGCAGTTCGCTACCCGGGACAGCGACGAGCTCCTACAATGAGCAGTTCTTC.